This T cell receptor beta chain stems from a study of cytomegalovirus exposure and HLA in healthy donors. The study ran its PCR with 60 Vbeta and 13 Jbeta primers. Profiling relied on immunoSEQ multiplex PCR, and the TCRdb table lists in-frame clones only, not all of them. The sample contains approximately 81,000 clones, over 65% of which appear only once. Each donor was healthy, and each was a bone marrow donor. There are 14 residues in the CDR3. The germline V and J ends were trimmed by 1 base and 1 base, with 7 bases remaining between them. CDR1 is SNHLY and CDR2 is FYNNEI in the germline V gene. Study results and caveats: In a later analysis, TCR beta V- and J-gene trimming was associated with a missense DCLRE1C variant. At a 0.05 false discovery rate, a later analysis found 18,000 or so TCR beta sequences to be associated with HLA alleles.

The table lists this clone with a count of one. Its antigen is undetermined. Material: PBMCs. The chain recombines TRBV2 with TRBJ2-5; the D gene is possibly TRBD2 (5 bases). This TCR derives from a man aged 45-60 years in good health and CMV-seropositive. The CDR3 is CASSEDGGQETQYF. The CDR3 nucleotides are TGTGCCAGCAGTGAAGACGGAGGCCAAGAGACCCAGTACTTC.